The sequence of this TCR beta chain was determined in a study of response to subunit inactivated influenza vaccine. General study points: The authors offered the suggestion that each seasonal influenza vaccination recruits few new T cells.

This clonotype was counted only a few times. The antigen is not known. Trimming took 5 bases from V and 3 from J, leaving 8 bases between them. The CDR3 is 12 amino acids. CDR1 and CDR2 from the germline V gene are ENHRY and SYGVKD. TCRdb called the RT-PCR reads again in MiXCR, with one record for every CDR3 protein. The data show about 610,000 distinct CDR3 sequences, 14% seen once. The gene calls are TRBV10-3 and TRBJ2-7; no clear D gene. The sample was PBMCs from blood, taken 11 to 12 days after vaccination. This TCR derives from a man aged 45 to 65 who received an inactivated influenza vaccine. DNA for the CDR3: TGTGCCATCAGTAAGGACGACTACGAGCAGTACTTC. Translation gives CAISKDDYEQYF.